This T cell receptor beta chain was documented in a study of T cell responses to AZD1222 COVID-19 vaccine. Findings of the study overall: Close to half of spike-specific TCRs reportedly recognize unmutated variant regions. Donors were largely white British and mainly female; clonal diversity was possibly underestimated. AZD1222 recipients seropositive at baseline numbered only five or six.

Researchers grouped second doses given at about 4 or about 12 weeks into one pool. A word on this clone: Its antigen is as yet unknown.

Assay used: immunoSEQ multiplex PCR; TCRdb lists only in-frame clones, some missing. The data contain some 96,000 clones, approximately 84% of them singletons. The CDR3 totals 13 residues. CDR1 is SGHTA and CDR2 is FQGNSA in the germline V gene. V lost 6 bases and J 0 bases, leaving 9 bases between the germline ends. The chain is built from TRBV7-2 and TRBJ2-7; no clear D. The sample was peripheral blood, taken 28 days after the second AZD1222 dose. The sequence came from an adult who received the AZD1222 COVID-19 vaccine. The DNA for the CDR3 is TGTGCCAGCAGGTCCGGCCACTCCTACGAGCAGTACTTC. Protein product: CASRSGHSYEQYF.